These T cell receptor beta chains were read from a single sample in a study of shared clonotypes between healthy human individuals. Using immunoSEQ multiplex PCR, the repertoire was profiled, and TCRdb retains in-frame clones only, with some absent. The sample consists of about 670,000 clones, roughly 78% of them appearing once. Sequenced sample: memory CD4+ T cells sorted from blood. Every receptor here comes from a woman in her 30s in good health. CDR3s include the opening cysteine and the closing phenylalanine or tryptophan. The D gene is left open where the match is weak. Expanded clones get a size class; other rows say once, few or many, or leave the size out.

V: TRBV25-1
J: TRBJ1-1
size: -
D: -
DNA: TGTGCCACCGAAGGCAGGGGAGGCACTGAAGCTTTCTTT
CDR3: CATEGRGGTEAFF

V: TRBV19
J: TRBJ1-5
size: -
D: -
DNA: TGTGCCACTAGTGTTGAGTTGGGGCTGGGTCAGCCCCAGCATTTT
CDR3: CATSVELGLGQPQHF

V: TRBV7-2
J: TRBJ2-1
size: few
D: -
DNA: TGTGCCAGCAGCTTTACCTACAATGAGCAGTTCTTC
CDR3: CASSFTYNEQFF

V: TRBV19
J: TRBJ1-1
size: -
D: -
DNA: TGTGCCAGTAGTATAGAAGGGAGGAACACTGAAGCTTTCTTT
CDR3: CASSIEGRNTEAFF

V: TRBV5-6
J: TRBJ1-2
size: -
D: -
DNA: TGTGCCAGCAGCTTGGGCCAGGAGGGGTATGGCTACACCTTC
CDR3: CASSLGQEGYGYTF

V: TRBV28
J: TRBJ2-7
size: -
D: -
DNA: TGTGCCAGCAGGACAGGGGTGCGCCTAGCGGATTATTACGAGCAGTACTTC
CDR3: CASRTGVRLADYYEQYF

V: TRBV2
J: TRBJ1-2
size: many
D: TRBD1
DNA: TGTGCCACCCCCACAGGGGACTATGGCTACACCTTC
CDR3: CATPTGDYGYTF

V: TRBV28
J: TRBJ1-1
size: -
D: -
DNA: TGTGCCAGCAGTTTAGGTGGTGGGGGGCGAGACACTGAAGCTTTCTTT
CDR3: CASSLGGGGRDTEAFF

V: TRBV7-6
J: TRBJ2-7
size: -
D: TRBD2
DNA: TGTGCCAGCAGCTTAGCGCCCCCAGGACTAGGCCCATGGTACGAGCAGTACTTC
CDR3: CASSLAPPGLGPWYEQYF

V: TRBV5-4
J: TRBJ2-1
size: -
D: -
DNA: TGTGCCGCGGGGGCCGGAAAAAACAATGAGCAGTTCTTC
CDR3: CAAGAGKNNEQFF

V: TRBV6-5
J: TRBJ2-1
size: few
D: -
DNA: TGTGCCAGCAGTCGAACTAACAATGAGCAGTTCTTC
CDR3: CASSRTNNEQFF

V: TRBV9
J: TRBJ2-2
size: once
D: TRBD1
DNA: TGTGCCAGCAGTCCGCAGGGGGCAATCACCGGGGAGCTGTTTTTT
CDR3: CASSPQGAITGELFF

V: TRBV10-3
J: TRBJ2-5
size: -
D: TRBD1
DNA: TGTGCCATCGGGGCAAGACAGGGGCTTCAAGAGACCCAGTACTTC
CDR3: CAIGARQGLQETQYF

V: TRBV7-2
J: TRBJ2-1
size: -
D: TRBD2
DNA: TGTGCCAGCGGAACTAGCGGCTCCTACAATGAGCAGTTCTTC
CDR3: CASGTSGSYNEQFF

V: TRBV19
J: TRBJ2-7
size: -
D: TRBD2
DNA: TGTGCCAGTAGTATGCCGGGACTAGCGGGGGGATCCTACGAGCAGTACTTC
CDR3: CASSMPGLAGGSYEQYF

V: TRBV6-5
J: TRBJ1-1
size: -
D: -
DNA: TGTGCCAGCAGTCTGGGCCGGGGGAACACTGAAGCTTTCTTT
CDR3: CASSLGRGNTEAFF

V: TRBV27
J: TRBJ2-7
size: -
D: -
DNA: TGTGCCAGCAGTTTCCCCGACAGACCCTACGAGCAGTACTTC
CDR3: CASSFPDRPYEQYF

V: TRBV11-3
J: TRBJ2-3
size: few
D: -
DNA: TGTGCCAGCAGCTTAGGACTGGATACGCAGTATTTT
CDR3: CASSLGLDTQYF

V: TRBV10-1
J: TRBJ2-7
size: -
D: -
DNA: TGCGCCAGCAGTCCAGACAGGTTGAACCGTTACGAGCAGTACTTC
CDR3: CASSPDRLNRYEQYF

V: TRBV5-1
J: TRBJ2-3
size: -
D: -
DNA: TGCGCCAGCAGCTTGGCCACCGGACCGGATACGCAGTATTTT
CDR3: CASSLATGPDTQYF

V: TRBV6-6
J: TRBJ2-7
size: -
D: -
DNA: TGTGCCAGCAGTTACGTCATAGGCGGCGAGCAGTACTTC
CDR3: CASSYVIGGEQYF

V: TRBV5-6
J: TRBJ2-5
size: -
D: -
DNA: TGTGCCAGCAGCCGACAGGGTAGGGGGGACCAAGAGACCCAGTACTTC
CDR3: CASSRQGRGDQETQYF

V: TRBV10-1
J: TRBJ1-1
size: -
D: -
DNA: TGCGCCAGCAGTAAACAGGGCACTGAAGCTTTCTTT
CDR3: CASSKQGTEAFF

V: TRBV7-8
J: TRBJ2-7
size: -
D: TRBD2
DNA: TGTGCCAGCAGCTTAAAAAGTCGTGGGCTAGCGGGAAGGTTGCACGGATACGAGCAGTACTTC
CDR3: CASSLKSRGLAGRLHGYEQYF

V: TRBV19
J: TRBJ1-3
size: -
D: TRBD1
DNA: TGTGCCACCCGATTGGGACAGTCTCCCTCTGGAAACACCATATATTTT
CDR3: CATRLGQSPSGNTIYF

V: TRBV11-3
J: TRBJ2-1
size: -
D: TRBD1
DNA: TGTGCCAGCAGTTCAAACAGGGGGAAATTCGACAATGAGCAGTTCTTC
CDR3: CASSSNRGKFDNEQFF

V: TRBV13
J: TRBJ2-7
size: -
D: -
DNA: TGTGCCAGCAGCTTAGTGGGGCGTTCCGTATACGAGCAGTACTTC
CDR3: CASSLVGRSVYEQYF

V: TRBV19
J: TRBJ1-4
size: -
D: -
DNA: TGTGCCAGTAGTATTGGCGCAGGGGTCGACGATGAAAAACTGTTTTTT
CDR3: CASSIGAGVDDEKLFF

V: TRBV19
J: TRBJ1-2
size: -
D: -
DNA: TGTGCCAGTACTACAGGCAAGTGGGATGATGGCTACACCTTC
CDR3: CASTTGKWDDGYTF

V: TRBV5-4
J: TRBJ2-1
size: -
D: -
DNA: TGTGCCAGCAGTTTGATGGGACGGAGGACCCCCTACAATGAGCAGTTCTTC
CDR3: CASSLMGRRTPYNEQFF

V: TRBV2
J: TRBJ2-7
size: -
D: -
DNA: TGTGCCAGCGTTGAGGGGGGGAGGGCCTCCTACGAGCAGTACTTC
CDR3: CASVEGGRASYEQYF

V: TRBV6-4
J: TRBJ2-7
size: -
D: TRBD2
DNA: TGTGCCAGCAGTGACTCAGGCGGGAGGAGCTCCTACGAGCAGTACTTC
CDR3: CASSDSGGRSSYEQYF

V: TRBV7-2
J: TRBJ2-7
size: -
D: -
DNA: TGTGCCAGCAGCTTATATTGGGGTGTTGCCTACGAGCAGTACTTC
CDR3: CASSLYWGVAYEQYF

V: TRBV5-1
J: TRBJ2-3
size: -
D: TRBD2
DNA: TGCGCCAGCAGCCAAAAACTAGCGGGAGGCGCAGATACGCAGTATTTT
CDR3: CASSQKLAGGADTQYF

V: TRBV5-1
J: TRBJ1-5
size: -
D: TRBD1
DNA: TGCGCCAGCAGCCGAAACTCATGGGACAGGGATCAATATAGCAATCAGCCCCAGCATTTT
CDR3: CASSRNSWDRDQYSNQPQHF

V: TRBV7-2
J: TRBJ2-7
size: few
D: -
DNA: TGTGCCAGCAGTCCCGGGACAACCTCCGGCGAGCAGTACTTC
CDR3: CASSPGTTSGEQYF

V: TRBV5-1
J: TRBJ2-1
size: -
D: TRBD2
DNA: TGCGCCAGCGGCCCGATTAACTCGGGCCTAGCGGAGAACAATGAGCAGTTCTTC
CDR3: CASGPINSGLAENNEQFF

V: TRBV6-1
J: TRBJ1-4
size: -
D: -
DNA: TGTGCCAGCAGTGAAGGGCGGAGCTACAATGAAAAACTGTTTTTT
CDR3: CASSEGRSYNEKLFF

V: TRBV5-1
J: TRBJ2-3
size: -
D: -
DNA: TGCGCCAGCAGCTTGGTGGGGCAGGGAACAGATACGCAGTATTTT
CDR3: CASSLVGQGTDTQYF

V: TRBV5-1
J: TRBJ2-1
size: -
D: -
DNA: TGCGCCAGCAGCCTCACCGGGACAACGTCCGTTGAGCAGTTCTTC
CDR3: CASSLTGTTSVEQFF

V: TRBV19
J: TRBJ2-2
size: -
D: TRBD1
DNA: TGTGCCAGTAATTGGGCCGGGACAGGGGGCGTTGGGATGGCCGGGGAGCTGTTTTTT
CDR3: CASNWAGTGGVGMAGELFF